These T cell receptor beta chains were read from a single sample in a study of PD-1 blockade in classical Hodgkin lymphoma. The repertoire was sequenced with immunoSEQ multiplex PCR; TCRdb's copy has only in-frame clones and lacks some. The sample lists about 42,000 clones; over 55% were seen once. Source: peripheral blood mononuclear cells (PBMCs), taken at baseline. These TCRs come from a human donor with classical Hodgkin lymphoma. Each CDR3 is given without its conserved first and last residue. Not all rows give a size; the values are once, few, many and, for expanded clones, a class.

cdr3_length | clone_size | v_call | cdr3_aa
9 | NA | TRBV5-6 | ASSFLREAF
14 | NA | TRBV7-8 | ASSPPSGLAFDEQF
13 | NA | TRBV7-9 | ASSSPNGGAYEQY
10 | once | TRBV5-4 | ASGYPIGELF
14 | few | TRBV7-6 | ASSLISTGVYNEQF
13 | once | TRBV7-2 | ASSLGGQGSNEQY
15 | NA | TRBV7-7 | ASSAGAGAVGTGELF
12 | NA | TRBV9 | ASSVSRLSVGYT
16 | NA | TRBV4-2 | ASSQSTGAATAYNEQF
12 | NA | TRBV25-1 | ASSGTGPTYGYT
10 | NA | TRBV27 | ASTGTTDTQY
13 | NA | TRBV7-6 | ASSFQRGGDQTQY
16 | NA | TRBV30 | AWSVRGTGYSGANVLT
12 | NA | TRBV6-1 | ASRGTGVRTEAF
13 | NA | TRBV27 | ASRLIDRLIDEQY
15 | NA | TRBV19 | ASRAGRWSTSYNEQF
14 | NA | TRBV7-9 | ASSSGTGFMNTEAF
13 | NA | TRBV19 | ASSNRDRGTYEQY
12 | once | TRBV2 | ASSMGTGAYEQY
12 | NA | TRBV4-3 | ASSPSIESYGYT
13 | NA | TRBV7-2 | ASSSSPEKRETQY
18 | NA | TRBV27 | ASSLYLPLGSGGQTDTQY
11 | NA | TRBV19 | ASSPGAVQPQH
12 | NA | TRBV5-1 | ASSQQDLDTEAF
11 | NA | TRBV7-2 | ASRSGRTYEQY
11 | NA | TRBV28 | ASSWTGNTEAF
11 | NA | TRBV28 | ASSPNMEETQY
10 | NA | TRBV7-8 | ASSLSTDTQY
11 | NA | TRBV6-5 | ASSIRASIEQF
11 | NA | TRBV25-1 | ASSEWGNYGYT
11 | NA | TRBV30 | AWSMTGSYEQY
12 | NA | TRBV27 | ASSLVRDSYEQY
14 | NA | TRBV18 | ASSPFAGTGSYEQY
13 | NA | TRBV27 | ASSFGPGRNQPQH
12 | NA | TRBV29-1 | SVEVQGPEYGYT
11 | NA | TRBV5-4 | ASSYQQRSEAF
11 | NA | TRBV10-3 | ATGWGVTDTQY
10 | NA | TRBV6-6 | ASSWSTDTQY
12 | NA | TRBV7-9 | ASSLRGVENEQF
10 | NA | TRBV7-9 | ASSLLNEKLF
13 | NA | TRBV9 | ASSVWSGGILEQY
12 | NA | TRBV4-1 | ASSRTARGTEAF
13 | few | TRBV28 | ASRIRTERTGELF
14 | NA | TRBV6-5 | ASSYSTKWGVTEAF
11 | few | TRBV29-1 | SVRGASPETQY